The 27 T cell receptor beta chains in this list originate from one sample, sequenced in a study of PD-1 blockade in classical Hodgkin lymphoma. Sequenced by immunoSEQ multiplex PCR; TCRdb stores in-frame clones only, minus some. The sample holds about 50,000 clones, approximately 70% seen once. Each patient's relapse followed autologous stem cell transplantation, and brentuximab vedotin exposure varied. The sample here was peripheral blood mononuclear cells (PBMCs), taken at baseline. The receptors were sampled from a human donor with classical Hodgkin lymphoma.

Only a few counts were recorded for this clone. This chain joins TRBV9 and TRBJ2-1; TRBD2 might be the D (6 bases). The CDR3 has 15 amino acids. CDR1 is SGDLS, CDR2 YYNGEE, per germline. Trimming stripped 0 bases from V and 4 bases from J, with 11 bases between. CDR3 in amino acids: CASSVVGGPYNEQFF. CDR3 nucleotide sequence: TGTGCCAGCAGCGTAGTGGGGGGACCTTACAATGAGCAGTTCTTC. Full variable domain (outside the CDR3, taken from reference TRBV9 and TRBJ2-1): DSGVTQTPKHLITATGQRVTLRCSPRSGDLSVYWYQQSLDQGLQFLIQYYNGEERAKGNILERFSAQQFPDLHSELNLSSLELGDSALYFCASSVVGGPYNEQFFGPGTRLTVL.

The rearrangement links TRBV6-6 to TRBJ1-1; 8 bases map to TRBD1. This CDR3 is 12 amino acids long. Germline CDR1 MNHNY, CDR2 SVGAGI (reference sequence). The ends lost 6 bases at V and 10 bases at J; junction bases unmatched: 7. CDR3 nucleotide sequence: TGTGCCAGCAGCCCCCCAGGGGGCAGAGCTTTCTTT. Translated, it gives CASSPPGGRAFF.

The CDR3 coding sequence is TGTGCCAGCAGTTTGCCGGAGAGGGAGGGTAACTATGGCTACACCTTC. Translated, it gives CASSLPEREGNYGYTF. V and J are TRBV28 and TRBJ1-2; D gene uncertain. Germline values: CDR1 MDHEN, CDR2 SYDVKM. The CDR3 covers 16 residues. V was shortened by 3 bases and J by 1 base, with 15 bases between the two germline ends.

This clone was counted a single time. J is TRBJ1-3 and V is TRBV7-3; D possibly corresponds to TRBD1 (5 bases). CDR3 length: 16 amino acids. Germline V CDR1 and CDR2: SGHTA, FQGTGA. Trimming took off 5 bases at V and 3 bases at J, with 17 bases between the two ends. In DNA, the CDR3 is TGTGCCAGCAGCGTCGGGACCGGCCTAGGTGGAAACACCATATATTTT. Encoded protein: CASSVGTGLGGNTIYF. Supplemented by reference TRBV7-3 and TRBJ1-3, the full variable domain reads GAGVSQTPSNKVTEKGKYVELRCDPISGHTALYWYRQSLGQGPEFLIYFQGTGAADDSGLPNDRFFAVRPEGSVSTLKIQRTERGDSAVYLCASSVGTGLGGNTIYFGEGSWLTVV.

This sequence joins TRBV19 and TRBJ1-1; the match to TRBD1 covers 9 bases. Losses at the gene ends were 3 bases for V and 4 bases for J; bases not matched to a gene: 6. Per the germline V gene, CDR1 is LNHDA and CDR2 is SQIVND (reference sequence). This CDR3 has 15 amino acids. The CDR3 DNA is TGTGCCAGTAGTATCCAGACAGGGGGATTCACTGAAGCTTTCTTT. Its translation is CASSIQTGGFTEAFF.

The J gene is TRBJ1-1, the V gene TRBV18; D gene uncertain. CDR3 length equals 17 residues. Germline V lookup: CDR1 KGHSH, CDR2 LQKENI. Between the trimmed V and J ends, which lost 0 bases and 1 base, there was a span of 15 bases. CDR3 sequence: CASSPPNLELQNTEAFF. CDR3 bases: TGTGCCAGCTCACCACCGAACCTGGAGTTACAGAACACTGAAGCTTTCTTT.

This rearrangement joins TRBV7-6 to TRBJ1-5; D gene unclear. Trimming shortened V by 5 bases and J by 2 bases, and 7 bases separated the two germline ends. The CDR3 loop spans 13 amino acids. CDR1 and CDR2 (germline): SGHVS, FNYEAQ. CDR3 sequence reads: CASSPAGNQPQHF. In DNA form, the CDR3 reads TGTGCCAGCAGCCCGGCGGGCAATCAGCCCCAGCATTTT.

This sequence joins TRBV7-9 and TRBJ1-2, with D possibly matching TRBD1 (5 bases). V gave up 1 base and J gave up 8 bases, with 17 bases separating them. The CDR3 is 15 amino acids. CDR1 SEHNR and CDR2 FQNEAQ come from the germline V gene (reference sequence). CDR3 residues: CASSLEGTQSSGYTF. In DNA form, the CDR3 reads TGTGCCAGCAGCTTAGAGGGGACCCAATCTTCCGGCTACACCTTC.

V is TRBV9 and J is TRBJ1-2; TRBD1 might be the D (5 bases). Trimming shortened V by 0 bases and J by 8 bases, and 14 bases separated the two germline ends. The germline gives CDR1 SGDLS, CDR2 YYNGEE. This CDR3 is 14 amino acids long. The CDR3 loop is CASSVAAGRIGYTF. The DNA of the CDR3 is TGTGCCAGCAGCGTAGCCGCAGGGCGGATCGGCTACACCTTC.

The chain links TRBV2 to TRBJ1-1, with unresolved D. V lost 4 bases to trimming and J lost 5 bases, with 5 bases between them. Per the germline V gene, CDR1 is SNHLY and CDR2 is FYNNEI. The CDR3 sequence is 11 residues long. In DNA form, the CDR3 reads TGTGCCAGCAGTGTCGGGACTGAAGCTTTCTTT. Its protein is CASSVGTEAFF.

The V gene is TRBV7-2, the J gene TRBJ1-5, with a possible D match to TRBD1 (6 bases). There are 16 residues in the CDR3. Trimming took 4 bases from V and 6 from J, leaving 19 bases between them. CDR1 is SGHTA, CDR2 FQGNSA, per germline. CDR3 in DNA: TGTGCCAGCAGCTCACTAGCGACAGGCTCGGGTCAGCCCCAGCATTTT. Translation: CASSSLATGSGQPQHF.

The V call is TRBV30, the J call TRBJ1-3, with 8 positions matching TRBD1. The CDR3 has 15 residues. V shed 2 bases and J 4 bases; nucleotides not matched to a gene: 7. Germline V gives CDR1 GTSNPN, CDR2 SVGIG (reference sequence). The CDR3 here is CAWSTGGLGGNTIYF. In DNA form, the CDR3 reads TGTGCCTGGAGTACAGGGGGTTTAGGAGGAAACACCATATATTTT.

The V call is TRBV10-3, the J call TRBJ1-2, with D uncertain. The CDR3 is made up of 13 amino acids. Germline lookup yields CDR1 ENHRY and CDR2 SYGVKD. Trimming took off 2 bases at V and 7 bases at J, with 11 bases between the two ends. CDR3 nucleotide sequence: TGTGCCATCAGTGAGCCGGACGGTTTTGGCTACACCTTC. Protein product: CAISEPDGFGYTF.

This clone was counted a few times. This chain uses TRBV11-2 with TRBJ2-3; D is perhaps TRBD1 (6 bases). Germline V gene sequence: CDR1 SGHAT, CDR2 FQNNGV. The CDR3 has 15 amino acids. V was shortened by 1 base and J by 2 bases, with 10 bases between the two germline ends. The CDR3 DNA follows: TGTGCCAGCAGCTTAGTAGTGGGGGCCACAGATACGCAGTATTTT. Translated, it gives CASSLVVGATDTQYF.

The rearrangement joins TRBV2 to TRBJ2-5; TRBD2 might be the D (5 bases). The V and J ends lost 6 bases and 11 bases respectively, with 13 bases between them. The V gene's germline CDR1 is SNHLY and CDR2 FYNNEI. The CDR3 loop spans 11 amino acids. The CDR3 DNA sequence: TGTGCCAGCAGGCTTGCGAGGGAGCAGTACTTC. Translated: CASRLAREQYF.

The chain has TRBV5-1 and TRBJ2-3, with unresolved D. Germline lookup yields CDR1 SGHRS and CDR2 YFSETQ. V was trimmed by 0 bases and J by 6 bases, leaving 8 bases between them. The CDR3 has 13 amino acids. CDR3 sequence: CASSLGGVDTQYF. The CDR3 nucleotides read TGCGCCAGCAGCTTGGGCGGCGTTGATACGCAGTATTTT.

The CDR3 DNA follows: TGTGCCTGGAGTGGAGGGGGCGGTAAGACCCAGTACTTC. The encoded protein is CAWSGGGGKTQYF. The rearrangement links TRBV30 to TRBJ2-5, with TRBD1 matching over 7 bases. Germline CDR1 and CDR2: GTSNPN and SVGIG (reference sequence). V shed 1 base, J shed 6 bases, and the junction held 5 bases outside the gene matches. The CDR3 is made up of 13 amino acids.

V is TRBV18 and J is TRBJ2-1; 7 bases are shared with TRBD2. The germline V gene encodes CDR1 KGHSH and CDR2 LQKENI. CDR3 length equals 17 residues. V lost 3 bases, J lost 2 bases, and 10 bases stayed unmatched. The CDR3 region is CASSPTSLPGAYNEQFF. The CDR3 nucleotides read TGTGCCAGCTCACCGACTAGCCTCCCCGGGGCCTACAATGAGCAGTTCTTC.

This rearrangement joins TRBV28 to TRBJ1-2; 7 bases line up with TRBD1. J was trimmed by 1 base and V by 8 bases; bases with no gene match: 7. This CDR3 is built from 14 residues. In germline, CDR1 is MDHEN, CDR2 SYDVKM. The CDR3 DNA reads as TGTGCCAGCTTTGGGACAGTAATTAACTATGGCTACACCTTC. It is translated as CASFGTVINYGYTF.

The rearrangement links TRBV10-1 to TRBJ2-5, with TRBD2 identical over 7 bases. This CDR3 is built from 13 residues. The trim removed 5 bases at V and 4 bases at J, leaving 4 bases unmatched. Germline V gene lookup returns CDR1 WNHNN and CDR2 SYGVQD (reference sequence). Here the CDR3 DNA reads TGCGCCAGCAGTCCCGGGGGGTCAGAGACCCAGTACTTC. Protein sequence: CASSPGGSETQYF.

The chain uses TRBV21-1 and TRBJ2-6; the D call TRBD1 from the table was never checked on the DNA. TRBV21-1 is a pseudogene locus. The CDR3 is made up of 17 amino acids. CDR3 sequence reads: CASARDSREGGANVLTF. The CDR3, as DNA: TGTGCCAGCGCACGGGACAGCCGCGAAGGTGGGGCCAACGTCCTGACTTTC.

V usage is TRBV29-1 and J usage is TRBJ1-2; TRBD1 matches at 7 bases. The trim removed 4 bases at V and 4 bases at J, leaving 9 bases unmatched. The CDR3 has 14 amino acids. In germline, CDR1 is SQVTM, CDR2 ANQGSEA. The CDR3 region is CSVGEQGYLYGYTF. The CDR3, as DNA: TGCAGCGTTGGGGAACAGGGGTACCTCTATGGCTACACCTTC.

This CDR3 is CAWRDPGADYGYTF. In DNA form, the CDR3 reads TGTGCCTGGAGAGACCCCGGGGCCGACTATGGCTACACCTTC. This chain joins TRBV30 and TRBJ1-2, with D maybe TRBD1 (5 bases). CDR1 GTSNPN and CDR2 SVGIG come from the germline V gene (reference sequence). Trimming stripped 3 bases from V and 3 bases from J, with 14 bases between. The CDR3 extends over 14 amino acids.

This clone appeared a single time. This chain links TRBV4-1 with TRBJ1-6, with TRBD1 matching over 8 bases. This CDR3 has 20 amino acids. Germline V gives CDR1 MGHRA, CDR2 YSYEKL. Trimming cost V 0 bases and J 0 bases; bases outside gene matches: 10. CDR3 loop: CASSQEGIRTGSSYNSPLHF. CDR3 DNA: TGCGCCAGCAGCCAAGAAGGCATTCGGACAGGGAGCTCCTATAATTCACCCCTCCACTTT.

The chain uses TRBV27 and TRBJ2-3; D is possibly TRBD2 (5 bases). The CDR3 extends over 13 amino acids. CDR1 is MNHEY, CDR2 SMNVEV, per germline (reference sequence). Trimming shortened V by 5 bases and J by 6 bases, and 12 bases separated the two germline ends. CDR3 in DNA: TGTGCCAGCAGTGTATACCCGGGGGATACGCAGTATTTT. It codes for CASSVYPGDTQYF.

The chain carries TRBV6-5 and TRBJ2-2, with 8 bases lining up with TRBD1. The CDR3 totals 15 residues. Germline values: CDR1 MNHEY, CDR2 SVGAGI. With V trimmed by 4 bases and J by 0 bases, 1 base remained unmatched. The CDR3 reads CASSSQGANTGELFF. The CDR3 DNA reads TGTGCCAGCAGTTCACAGGGGGCGAACACCGGGGAGCTGTTTTTT.

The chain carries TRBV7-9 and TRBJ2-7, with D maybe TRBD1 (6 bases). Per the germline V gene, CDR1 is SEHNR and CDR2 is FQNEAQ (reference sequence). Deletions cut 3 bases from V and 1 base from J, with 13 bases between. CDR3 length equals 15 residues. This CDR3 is CASSLTGTTSYEQYF. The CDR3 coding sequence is TGTGCCAGCAGCTTGACCGGGACAACATCCTACGAGCAGTACTTC.